Listed below are T cell receptor beta chains from one sample, sequenced in a study of blood T cell repertoires in COVID-19. Only in-frame clones appear in the TCRdb table, and some are missing; sequencing was by immunoSEQ multiplex PCR. In the table there are 300,000 to 350,000 clones, about 91% of which are singletons. The sequenced material came from peripheral blood. The origin of the receptors is a woman aged 25 to 39 with COVID-19, enrolled during active disease. CDR3s include the opening cysteine and the closing phenylalanine or tryptophan. A D gene is named only where the DNA matches it firmly. Expanded clones are given a class, and other clones once, few, many or no size at all.

v_call	d_call	j_call	clone_size	cdr3_aa	cdr3_nt
TRBV10-3	-	TRBJ1-2	-	CAISEVDGYTF	TGTGCCATCAGTGAGGTAGATGGCTACACCTTC
TRBV6-2/TRBV6-3	-	TRBJ2-2	few	CASSRVQVNTGELFF	TGTGCCAGCAGTCGAGTGCAGGTGAACACCGGGGAGCTGTTTTTT
TRBV24-1	-	TRBJ2-3	-	CATSDGGTGMEYF	TGTGCCACCAGTGATGGCGGGACCGGCATGGAGTATTTT
TRBV7-2	-	TRBJ1-5	-	CASSLGQISNQPQHF	TGTGCCAGCAGCTTAGGACAGATTAGCAATCAGCCCCAGCATTTT
TRBV21-1	-	TRBJ1-5	-	CASSTRRRDSNQPQHF	TGTGCCAGCAGCACCCGGAGGAGAGATAGCAATCAGCCCCAGCATTTT
TRBV4-2	-	TRBJ1-3	-	CASKWVGAENTIYF	TGTGCCAGCAAATGGGTAGGGGCCGAAAACACCATATATTTT
TRBV2	-	TRBJ1-2	once	CASTLGGGGYGYTF	TGTGCCAGCACCCTGGGAGGGGGGGGCTATGGCTACACCTTC
TRBV7-8	-	TRBJ1-6	few	CASSLGGTGLAYNSPLHF	TGTGCCAGCAGCCTGGGGGGGACTGGATTGGCCTATAATTCACCCCTCCACTTT
TRBV6-5	-	TRBJ1-5	-	CASSPVRAGQPQHF	TGTGCCAGCAGCCCAGTCAGGGCTGGTCAGCCCCAGCATTTT
TRBV5-5	-	TRBJ1-5	-	CASSLGESSNQPQHF	TGTGCCAGCAGCTTGGGTGAGTCTAGCAATCAGCCCCAGCATTTT
TRBV3-1/TRBV3-2	TRBD1	TRBJ1-2	-	CASSSDRGYGYTF	TGTGCCAGCAGCAGTGACAGGGGTTATGGCTACACCTTC
TRBV6-1	TRBD1	TRBJ1-6	-	CASSEARTGNSYNSPLHF	TGTGCCAGCAGTGAAGCTAGGACAGGGAATTCCTATAATTCACCCCTCCACTTT
TRBV28	-	TRBJ1-1	-	CASSSSVNTEAFF	TGTGCCAGCAGTTCGAGTGTGAACACTGAAGCTTTCTTT
TRBV12-3/TRBV12-4	-	TRBJ1-2	-	CASSSDIGGSYTF	TGTGCCAGCAGCTCTGATATCGGGGGGAGCTACACCTTC
TRBV6-5	TRBD1	TRBJ1-1	-	CASRRTGEAFF	TGTGCCAGCAGACGCACAGGGGAGGCTTTCTTT
TRBV5-5	-	TRBJ2-7	-	CASSLEGAAYEQYF	TGTGCCAGCAGCTTGGAAGGGGCCGCCTACGAGCAGTACTTC
TRBV19	TRBD1	TRBJ1-6	-	CASSIVGTATNSPLHF	TGTGCCAGTAGTATAGTCGGGACAGCAACTAATTCACCCCTCCACTTT
TRBV9	TRBD1	TRBJ1-5	once	CASSEGQRNQPQHF	TGTGCCAGCAGTGAGGGACAGCGAAATCAGCCCCAGCATTTT
TRBV5-1	-	TRBJ2-1	-	CASSLDSSYNEQFF	TGCGCCAGCAGCTTGGACAGTTCCTACAATGAGCAGTTCTTC
TRBV10-2	-	TRBJ1-5	once	CASSVEQGNQPQHF	TGCGCCAGCAGCGTAGAACAGGGCAATCAGCCCCAGCATTTT
TRBV2	TRBD1	TRBJ1-6	-	CASRETGNSPLHF	TGTGCCAGCAGAGAGACAGGGAATTCACCCCTCCACTTT
TRBV6-1	-	TRBJ1-5	-	CASRRRDIDQPQHF	TGTGCCAGCAGACGACGGGACATAGATCAGCCCCAGCATTTT
TRBV10-1	-	TRBJ1-3	-	CASSEILSGNTIYF	TGCGCCAGCAGTGAGATCCTCTCTGGAAACACCATATATTTT
TRBV3-1/TRBV3-2	-	TRBJ1-3	-	CASSQDSGVGNTIYF	TGTGCCAGCAGCCAAGATAGCGGGGTTGGAAACACCATATATTTT
TRBV2	TRBD1	TRBJ1-4	-	CASRLRQGGEKLFF	TGTGCCAGCAGGCTCCGACAGGGAGGAGAAAAACTGTTTTTT
TRBV7-9	-	TRBJ1-3	-	CASSLRRAGNTIYF	TGTGCCAGCAGCTTAAGGAGGGCCGGAAACACCATATATTTT
TRBV29-1	TRBD1	TRBJ1-6	-	CSANGTGKNSPLHF	TGCAGCGCCAACGGGACAGGAAAAAATTCACCCCTCCACTTT
TRBV7-7	-	TRBJ2-5	-	CASSRTGQETQYF	TGTGCTAGCAGTCGCACAGGCCAAGAGACCCAGTACTTC
TRBV27	TRBD1	TRBJ1-1	-	CASSLGTVTEAFF	TGTGCCAGCAGTTTAGGGACAGTTACTGAAGCTTTCTTT
TRBV15	-	TRBJ2-3	-	CATSSGAGFSTDTQYF	TGTGCCACCAGCAGCGGGGCGGGGTTTAGCACAGATACGCAGTATTTT
TRBV7-6	TRBD1	TRBJ1-3	-	CASSSGPEGATIYF	TGTGCCAGCAGCTCGGGCCCCGAGGGGGCCACCATATATTTT
TRBV2	-	TRBJ1-5	-	CASRRGGGLFSNQPQHF	TGTGCCAGCAGGCGAGGGGGGGGACTATTTAGCAATCAGCCCCAGCATTTT
TRBV11-2	-	TRBJ1-1	-	CASSLRAQENTEAFF	TGTGCCAGCAGCTTAAGGGCACAGGAGAACACTGAAGCTTTCTTT
TRBV28	-	TRBJ1-3	-	CASSLLPAAGSGNTIYF	TGTGCCAGCAGCCTACTCCCCGCGGCTGGCTCTGGAAACACCATATATTTT
TRBV4-1	TRBD2	TRBJ2-1	-	CASSQEGRGAYNEQFF	TGCGCCAGCAGCCAAGAAGGGCGGGGGGCGTACAATGAGCAGTTCTTC